This T cell receptor (beta chain) was captured in a study of blood T cell repertoires in COVID-19. Study information: From T cells, B-cell-depleted T cells, or PBMCs came the material, which was cDNA or gDNA.

Germline values: CDR1 SNHLY, CDR2 FYNNEI. The CDR3 is 12 residues long. The V and J ends lost 11 bases and 2 bases, in that order; junction bases with no gene match: 4. Per the authors' pipeline: The authors estimated nucleated cell counts from reference gene primer amplification. Libraries were prepared by immunoSEQ multiplex PCR; TCRdb keeps only in-frame clonotypes and omits some of them. V, J and clone size are taken as reported in that table, and D and trimming were inferred from the DNA itself. The data contain 250,000 to 350,000 clones, approximately 91% of them singletons. Sequencing used peripheral blood. The receptor was isolated from a woman in her fifties or sixties with acute or convalescent COVID-19. The V and J genes are TRBV2 and TRBJ1-1; 8 bases align to TRBD1. The CDR3 DNA reads TGTGCCTTGACAGGGGTAAACACTGAAGCTTTCTTT. Protein sequence: CALTGVNTEAFF.